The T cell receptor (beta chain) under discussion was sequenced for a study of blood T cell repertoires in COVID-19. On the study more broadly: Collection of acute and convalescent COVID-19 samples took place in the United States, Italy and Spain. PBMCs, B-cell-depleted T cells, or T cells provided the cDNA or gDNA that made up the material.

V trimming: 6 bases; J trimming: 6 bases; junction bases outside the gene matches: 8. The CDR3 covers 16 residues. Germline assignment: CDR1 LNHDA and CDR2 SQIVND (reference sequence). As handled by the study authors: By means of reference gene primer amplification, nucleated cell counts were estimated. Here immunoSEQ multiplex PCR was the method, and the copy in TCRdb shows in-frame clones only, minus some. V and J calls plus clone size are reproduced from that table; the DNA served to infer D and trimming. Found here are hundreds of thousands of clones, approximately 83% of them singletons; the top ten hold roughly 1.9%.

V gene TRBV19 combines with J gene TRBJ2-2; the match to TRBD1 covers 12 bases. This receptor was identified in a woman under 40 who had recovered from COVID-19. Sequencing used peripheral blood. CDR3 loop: CASRVTGTGGPGELFF. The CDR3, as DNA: TGTGCCAGTAGAGTCACCGGGACAGGGGGCCCCGGGGAGCTGTTTTTT.